This T cell receptor beta chain stems from a study of tumor-infiltrating lymphocytes in primary liver carcinoma. On the study more broadly: All patients, whether men or women, fell within 30 to 69 years of age. Findings of the study overall: Left bulk and unsorted, the samples did not allow CD4+ and CD8+ repertoires to be compared. Less overlap was seen in tumor-adjacent and tumor-blood pairs than in tumor region pairs.

Making TCR beta cDNA involved around 500 ng total RNA and a constant-region primer. Researchers made the TCR beta libraries by running three nested multiplex PCR rounds with slightly modified ARM-PCR. The first two PCR rounds used TRBV1-TRBV30 primers with a Cbeta primer, 9 to 11 cycles each. Each CDR3 protein is one row after TCRdb ran MiXCR on the multiplex PCR reads. Here the sample spans some 320,000 distinct CDR3 sequences, 60% to 80% being singletons. Germline DNA was also extracted, and blood RNA was taken from unsorted whole blood. This clonotype appeared once. What it recognizes is unknown. In germline, CDR1 is MNHNS, CDR2 SASEGT. The CDR3 consists of 15 residues. J lost 6 bases, V lost 10 bases, and 16 bases had no gene match.

The rearrangement uses TRBV6-1 and TRBJ2-5, with 8 bases lining up with TRBD2. The receptor was isolated from a man aged 40-49 years with primary liver carcinoma and hepatitis B virus infection. The sequencing sample was made of peripheral blood. CDR3 sequence: CANSPGRGMVQTQYF. CDR3 in DNA: TGTGCCAACAGCCCCGGGAGGGGTATGGTGCAGACCCAGTACTTC.